The next 16 T cell receptor beta chains were all read from a single sample in a study of T cell repertoires in cytomegalovirus infection. TCRdb passed the reads through MiXCR, listing each CDR3 protein once. The table includes some 180,000 distinct CDR3 sequences, about a sixth detected once. Sample: CD8+ T cells from PBMCs. Receptors were obtained from a human donor in good health (CMV status not recorded). Some clones in this sample may be carry-over from other donors' samples.

The rearrangement joins TRBV6-5 to TRBJ1-2; unclear D gene. CDR3 size: 12 residues. Trimming removed 2 bases at V and 8 bases at J, with 9 bases between. Germline CDR1 MNHEY, CDR2 SVGAGI. The CDR3 DNA sequence: TGTGCCAGCAGTTACGGGGTAGGAGGCTACACCTTC. Amino acid sequence: CASSYGVGGYTF.

The rearrangement links TRBV6-2 or TRBV6-3 to TRBJ2-1; the match to TRBD1 covers 9 bases. The CDR3 has 15 amino acids. J lost 8 bases, V lost 2 bases, and 7 bases had no gene match. Germline CDR1 is MNHEY and CDR2 is SVGEGT. The CDR3 region has the DNA TGTGCCAGCAGTTACGGGACAGGGAGGAAGGATGAGCAGTTCTTC. Translation gives CASSYGTGRKDEQFF.

This chain uses TRBV7-9 with TRBJ1-1, with no clear D. Germline V gene lookup returns CDR1 SEHNR and CDR2 FQNEAQ (reference sequence). This CDR3 is built from 17 residues. V lost 4 bases and J lost 0, with 18 bases in between. The chain's CDR3 is CASSSAANSPVNTEAFF. Here the CDR3 DNA reads TGTGCCAGCAGCTCAGCAGCCAACTCCCCAGTGAACACTGAAGCTTTCTTT.

The V call is TRBV27, the J call TRBJ2-3, with a possible D match to TRBD1 (5 bases). This CDR3 contains 16 residues. Germline CDR1 is MNHEY and CDR2 is SMNVEV (reference sequence). V shed 2 bases and J shed 0 bases, with 12 bases lying between them. The CDR3 sequence is CASSLVGPTSTDTQYF. CDR3 coding DNA: TGTGCCAGCAGTTTAGTGGGGCCGACTAGCACAGATACGCAGTATTTT.

This clonotype appeared a few times. The chain recombines TRBV9 with TRBJ2-1; no definite D call. Germline V gene sequence: CDR1 SGDLS, CDR2 YYNGEE. Between the trimmed V and J ends, which lost 0 bases and 8 bases, there was a span of 12 bases. The CDR3 is 14 residues long. The CDR3 nucleotides are TGTGCCAGCAGCGTAGAGGGAAATGAAGATGAGCAGTTCTTC. It yields the protein CASSVEGNEDEQFF.

This clonotype was recorded a few times. The chain links TRBV12-3 or TRBV12-4 to TRBJ2-7, with TRBD1 identical over 9 bases. V lost 5 bases and J lost 1; bases outside the gene matches: 3. The CDR3 has 14 residues. Written as DNA, the CDR3 is TGTGCCAGCAGTGGGGACAGGGATTCCTACGAGCAGTACTTC. This codes for CASSGDRDSYEQYF.

This clonotype was found a few times. V and J are TRBV4-3 and TRBJ2-1; 8 nucleotides align to TRBD1. The ends lost 4 bases at V and 5 bases at J; junction bases unmatched: 13. Germline values: CDR1 LGHNA, CDR2 YSLEER. The CDR3 has 17 amino acids. This chain's CDR3 is CASSPSLTGVAHNEQFF. For the CDR3, the DNA is TGCGCCAGCAGCCCTTCCCTGACAGGGGTGGCCCACAATGAGCAGTTCTTC.

The chain links TRBV7-8 to TRBJ2-7; no definite D call. CDR1 and CDR2 (germline): SGHVS, FQNEAQ. The CDR3 is made up of 12 amino acids. Deletions cut 5 bases from V and 4 bases from J, with 9 bases between. The CDR3 region is CASSIFTYEQYF. The CDR3 coding sequence is TGTGCCAGCAGCATCTTTACTTACGAGCAGTACTTC.

This clonotype was counted only a few times. The gene calls are TRBV7-9 and TRBJ1-2, with D possibly being TRBD1 (6 bases). With 5 bases removed from V and 6 bases from J, the gap between germline ends came to 13 bases. The length of the CDR3 is 13 residues. Germline V CDR1 and CDR2: SEHNR, FQNEAQ (reference sequence). The CDR3 region has the DNA TGTGCCAGCAGCCTTGGGGGGGCAGATGGCTACACCTTC. Its protein is CASSLGGADGYTF.

The chain recombines TRBV7-8 with TRBJ2-7; 9 positions match TRBD2. The CDR3 consists of 14 residues. CDR1 and CDR2 from the germline V gene are SGHVS and FQNEAQ. V shed 6 bases and J 6 bases; nucleotides not matched to a gene: 9. CDR3 nucleotides: TGTGCCAGCAGGTCCGGGACTAGCAGTCTCGAGCAGTACTTC. The encoded protein is CASRSGTSSLEQYF. Filled out from reference TRBV7-8 and TRBJ2-7, the complete variable domain reads GAGVSQSPRYKVAKRGQDVALRCDPISGHVSLFWYQQALGQGPEFLTYFQNEAQLDKSGLPSDRFFAERPEGSVSTLKIQRTQQEDSAVYLCASRSGTSSLEQYFGPGTRLTVT.

V and J are TRBV20-1 and TRBJ1-2, with D maybe TRBD1 (6 bases). V was clipped by 0 bases and J by 2 bases, with 13 bases between them. The CDR3 sequence is 15 residues long. Germline V lookup: CDR1 DFQATT, CDR2 SNEGSKA (reference sequence). The CDR3 DNA is TGCAGTGCTAGAGATCTAGAGACAGGAAACTATGGCTACACCTTC. This translates into CSARDLETGNYGYTF.

V usage is TRBV28 and J usage is TRBJ1-2; 8 bases are a match to TRBD1. Germline assignment: CDR1 MDHEN and CDR2 SYDVKM. The trim removed 4 bases at V and 0 bases at J, leaving 13 bases unmatched. CDR3 size: 18 residues. The CDR3 nucleotides read TGTGCCAGCAGTTCCCCTGGACAGGGAGGGCCTACTAACTATGGCTACACCTTC. Its translation: CASSSPGQGGPTNYGYTF.

This clonotype occurred a few times. V gene TRBV9 combines with J gene TRBJ2-5, with 8 bases fitting TRBD2. Losses at the gene ends were 0 bases for V and 3 bases for J; bases not matched to a gene: 4. Germline CDR1 is SGDLS and CDR2 is YYNGEE. This CDR3 spans 15 amino acids. CDR3 protein: CASSVAQRGKETQYF. CDR3 DNA sequence: TGTGCCAGCAGCGTAGCCCAGCGGGGGAAAGAGACCCAGTACTTC.

This clonotype occurred a few times. This rearrangement joins TRBV15 to TRBJ1-4; D uncertain. CDR1 is LNHNV and CDR2 is YYDKDF in the germline V gene (reference sequence). This CDR3 is built from 12 residues. Trimming cost V 8 bases and J 4 bases, with 8 bases left between them. CDR3: CATGRVNEKLFF. In DNA form, the CDR3 reads TGTGCCACCGGACGGGTTAATGAAAAACTGTTTTTT.

This clonotype was detected only a few times. The chain joins TRBV7-9 to TRBJ1-1, with 7 nucleotides matching TRBD1. Germline CDR1 and CDR2: SEHNR and FQNEAQ (reference sequence). V trimming: 3 bases; J trimming: 7 bases; junction bases outside the gene matches: 8. The CDR3 has 14 residues. The CDR3 region has the DNA TGTGCCAGCAGCTTGGAGGGGGCTGGTAGTGAAGCTTTCTTT. This codes for CASSLEGAGSEAFF. The whole variable domain, remainder taken from reference TRBV7-9 and TRBJ1-1, is DTGVSQNPRHKITKRGQNVTFRCDPISEHNRLYWYRQTLGQGPEFLTYFQNEAQLEKSRLLSDRFSAERPKGSFSTLEIQRTEQGDSAMYLCASSLEGAGSEAFFGQGTRLTVV.

This chain uses TRBV5-1 with TRBJ2-3; possible D gene TRBD2, 5 bases. Trimming removed 6 bases at V and 5 bases at J, with 13 bases between. CDR1 SGHRS and CDR2 YFSETQ come from the germline V gene. The CDR3 totals 13 residues. CDR3 in DNA: TGCGCCAGCAACGGTGAGGAGGTAGATACGCAGTATTTT. Amino acids: CASNGEEVDTQYF.